One TCR beta chain is described in this entry. Its antigen is not identified. The protocol was immunoSEQ multiplex PCR, while the TCRdb copy is restricted to in-frame clones and leaves out a portion. The table records around 130,000 clones, roughly 92% of them present only once. The data originate from a study of T cell responses to AZD1222 COVID-19 vaccine. Study-wide points: In a largely white British group with more females than males, clonal diversity was possibly underestimated. Mapped onto spike, vaccine-associated CD4 TCRs spanned it and were dominant at 160-218 and 743-854. It was only after the peak T cell response that any repertoires were sampled. AZD1222 recipients seropositive at baseline numbered only 6 or 7.

The V and J ends lost 10 bases and 2 bases, in that order; junction bases with no gene match: 9. The germline gives CDR1 SNHLY, CDR2 FYNNEI. The CDR3 spans 16 residues. This sequence originates from an adult in good health. The V gene is TRBV2, the J gene TRBJ2-5; 14 positions agree with TRBD2. The sample consisted of peripheral blood, taken on day 0 of AZD1222 vaccination. The CDR3 loop is CATKPGLAGAQETQYF. As DNA, the CDR3 is TGTGCCACAAAACCGGGACTAGCGGGGGCGCAAGAGACCCAGTACTTC.